This T cell receptor beta chain derives from a study of OX40 agonist ivuxolimab in advanced cancers. Concerning the study at large: Ivuxolimab, which targeted the costimulatory receptor OX40 (CD134), was an agonistic, fully human IgG2 monoclonal antibody. Intravenous ivuxolimab was administered to patients every 2 weeks at six dose levels: 0.01, 0.1, 0.3, 1.5, 3 and 10 mg/kg. Of the 50 to 55 dose-escalation patients, hepatocellular carcinoma was present in about 20, melanoma in around 15, renal cell carcinoma in 9 and head and neck cancer in 9. A male proportion of under 85% and a mean age of approximately 58 years, ranging from about 23 to 79, were recorded for the dose-escalation cohort. Prior anti-PD-1, anti-PD-L1 or anti-CTLA-4 therapy was permitted, and about 40% of dose-escalation patients had received checkpoint inhibitors. Partial responses occurred in three dose-escalation patients: two with cutaneous melanoma and one with hepatocellular carcinoma. The point of sequencing TCRbeta in the periphery was to test whether ivuxolimab changed TCR sequence diversity and drove clonal T-cell expansion. The paper describes the monotherapy dose-escalation part (N of about 54 patients) of the phase I trial of ivuxolimab.

The trial excluded patients who had a history of autoimmune disease or were on systemic immunosuppression. In every dose cohort, peripheral blood was drawn for TCR sequencing at baseline, cycle 4 day 1, and cycle 7 day 1. Samples were obtained from an open-label, multicenter, first-in-human phase I dose-escalation trial of ivuxolimab. Adults with locally advanced or metastatic head and neck squamous cell, hepatocellular, melanoma or renal cell carcinoma were enrolled in the trial. Before TCR sequencing, CD4+ and CD8+ T cells were separately sorted from peripheral blood. Genomic DNA was extracted from sorted cells for sequencing of the TCRbeta CDR3 region. The immunoSEQ Assay was used to sequence the TCRbeta CDR3 regions. This immuneACCESS table, as held by TCRdb, lists in-frame sequences with V and J called but not all clones. Of the missing ones, under half trace to an unresolved V gene in checked studies; the others have no known cause. In all, the sample holds roughly 76,000 clones, and about 79% of those were seen once. More than 0.95% of the sample comes from the top ten.

Details on this clone: The antigen this receptor binds is unknown. Base quality data are lacking; no much larger clone is found one base away.

Study-wide findings and limitations: At doses of 0.1 to 3.0 mg/kg, clonal expansion of both CD4+ and CD8+ blood T cells was observed from baseline to week 6. In partial responders in the 0.1-3.0 mg/kg groups, normalized peripheral clonal expansion was found to be among the lowest, especially among CD8+ T cells. Low levels of normalized T-cell clonal expansion were also seen in some patients who did not respond. The antigen specificity of the peripheral T cells that underwent clonal expansion was not determined. On average, CD8+ T cells showed more expanded clones than CD4+ T cells after ivuxolimab.

V lost 5 bases and J lost 3 bases; the stretch between them is 16 bases long. CDR1 SGHTA and CDR2 FQGNSA are derived from the germline V gene. From the cysteine up to the phenylalanine, the CDR3 has a length of 15 residues. Kept here is only the CDR3 DNA, which spans 45 bases and is read in frame from base 1. This sequence uses TRBV7-2 and TRBJ1-2; TRBD1 is possibly the D segment (6 matching bases). This specimen was CD4+ or CD8+ T cells sorted from blood, taken in a trial of the OX40 agonist ivuxolimab. This TCR came from an adult with an advanced solid tumor such as melanoma, head and neck, liver or kidney cancer. In nucleotide form, the sequence is TGTGCCAGCAGCCTGGGGAGGGGGATCGACTATGGCTACACCTTC. Its protein product is CASSLGRGIDYGYTF.